This is a list of T cell receptor beta chains from one sample in a study of control samples from healthy donors and cancer patients. TCRdb's table, derived via immunoSEQ multiplex PCR, lists solely in-frame clones and lacks some. Of approximately 50,000 clones detected, approximately 90% appear once; the ten largest clones hold roughly 0.8%. The sample comprised PBMCs. These receptors all stem from a man aged 25 to 40 with colorectal cancer. Both conserved end residues are part of each CDR3. D genes are given only for firm matches. Size is stated for part of the rows, as once, few or many counts, or as a class when the clone is expanded.

D,J,V,size,CDR3,DNA
TRBD2,TRBJ2-3,TRBV6-5,-,CASISGENTQYF,TGTGCCAGCATAAGCGGGGAGAATACGCAGTATTTT
TRBD2,TRBJ2-1,TRBV7-2,-,CASSREGNEQFF,TGTGCCAGCAGCCGGGAGGGCAATGAGCAGTTCTTC
TRBD1,TRBJ1-1,TRBV5-5,-,CASSSGTGETEAFF,TGTGCCAGCAGCTCTGGGACAGGGGAGACTGAAGCTTTCTTT
TRBD1,TRBJ1-3,TRBV11-3,-,CASSLGEGDRGPVGNTIYF,TGTGCCAGCAGCTTAGGGGAGGGGGACAGGGGACCGGTCGGAAACACCATATATTTT
-,TRBJ1-2,TRBV11-2,-,CASSLIRNWNYGYTF,TGTGCCAGCAGCTTAATACGGAACTGGAACTATGGCTACACCTTC
TRBD1,TRBJ1-2,TRBV5-1,once,CASSSTTGEVGGYTF,TGCGCCAGCAGCTCGACGACAGGGGAAGTAGGTGGCTACACCTTC
TRBD1,TRBJ1-1,TRBV30,-,CAWSNGQGVTEAFF,TGTGCCTGGAGTAACGGACAGGGGGTTACTGAAGCTTTCTTT
-,TRBJ2-2,TRBV12-3/TRBV12-4,-,CASSLGVGLFF,TGTGCCAGCAGTTTAGGGGTAGGGCTGTTTTTT
-,TRBJ1-2,TRBV6-5,-,CASSFQGYYGYTF,TGTGCCAGCAGTTTTCAGGGGTACTATGGCTACACCTTC
TRBD1,TRBJ1-1,TRBV4-2,-,CASSARQGMNTEAFF,TGTGCCAGCAGTGCCCGACAGGGAATGAACACTGAAGCTTTCTTT
-,TRBJ1-1,TRBV5-6,-,CASSFTGVTEAFF,TGTGCCAGCAGCTTCACGGGGGTCACTGAAGCTTTCTTT